This T cell receptor (beta chain) was identified in a study of T cells of healthy individuals (dated by TCRdb to 2017 to 2018). Trimming removed 11 bases from V and 0 bases from J, leaving 14 bases between the germline ends. The germline V gene specifies MDHEN as CDR1 and SYDVKM as CDR2. Inclusive of the bounding cysteine and phenylalanine, the CDR3 is 13 residues long. The entry retains the CDR3 DNA only, 39 bases that are in frame from base 1. This clonotype was seen at least ten times. Which antigen it targets is not known. The record has no base qualities; no much larger clone is one base away. Library generation was performed with 5' RACE. TCRdb shows the sequencer as Illumina MiSeq. TCRdb trimmed public reads at Q25 via fastp, called clones via MiXCR and kept in-frame beta chains. Rows matching on CDR3 protein sequence are summarized as one entry with the most common DNA and genes. The sample includes around 98,000 distinct CDR3 sequences, with about 16% observed a single time. The ten largest clones capture 6.2% of the sample.

This clonotype originated in a human donor in good health. This sequence uses TRBV28 and TRBJ2-7, and TRBD1 may be the D gene, going by 5 matching bases. The CDR3 protein sequence reads: CASPRVSSYEQYF. The DNA reads TGTGCCTCGCCCAGGGTTTCCTCCTACGAGCAGTACTTC. This CDR3, with the reference TRBV28 and TRBJ2-7 proteins standing in past its ends, gives the full variable domain DVKVTQSSRYLVKRTGEKVFLECVQDMDHENMFWYRQDPGLGLRLIYFSYDVKMKEKGDIPEGYSVSREKKERFSLILESASTNQTSMYLCASPRVSSYEQYFGPGTRLTVT.